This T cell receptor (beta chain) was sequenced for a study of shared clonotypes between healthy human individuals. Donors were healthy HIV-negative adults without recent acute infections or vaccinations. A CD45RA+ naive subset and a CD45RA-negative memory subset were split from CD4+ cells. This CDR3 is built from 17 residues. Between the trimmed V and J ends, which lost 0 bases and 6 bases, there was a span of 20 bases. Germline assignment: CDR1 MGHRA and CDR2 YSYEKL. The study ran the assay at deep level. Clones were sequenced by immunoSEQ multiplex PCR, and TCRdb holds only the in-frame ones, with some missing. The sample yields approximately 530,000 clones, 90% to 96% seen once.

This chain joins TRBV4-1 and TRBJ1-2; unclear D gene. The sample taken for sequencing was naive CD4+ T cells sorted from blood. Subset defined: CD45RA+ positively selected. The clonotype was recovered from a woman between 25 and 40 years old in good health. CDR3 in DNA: TGCGCCAGCAGCCAAGAATTATCTAGAGGTTTAAATAATGGCTACACCTTC. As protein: CASSQELSRGLNNGYTF.